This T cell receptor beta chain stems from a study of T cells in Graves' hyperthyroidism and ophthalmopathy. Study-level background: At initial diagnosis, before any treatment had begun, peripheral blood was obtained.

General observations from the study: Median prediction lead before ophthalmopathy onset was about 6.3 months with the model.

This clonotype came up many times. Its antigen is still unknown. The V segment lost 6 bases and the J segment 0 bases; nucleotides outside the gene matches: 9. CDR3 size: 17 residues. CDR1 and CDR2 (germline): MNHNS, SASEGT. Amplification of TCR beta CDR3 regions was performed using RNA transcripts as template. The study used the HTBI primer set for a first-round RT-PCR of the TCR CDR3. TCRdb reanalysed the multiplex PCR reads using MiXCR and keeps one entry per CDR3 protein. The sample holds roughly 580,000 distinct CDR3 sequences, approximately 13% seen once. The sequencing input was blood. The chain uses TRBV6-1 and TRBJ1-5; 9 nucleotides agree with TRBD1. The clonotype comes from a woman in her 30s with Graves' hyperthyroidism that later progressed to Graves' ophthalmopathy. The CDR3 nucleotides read TGTGCCAGCAGACAGGGGGCGAGAACCTTTAGCAATCAGCCCCAGCATTTT. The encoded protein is CASRQGARTFSNQPQHF.